This T cell receptor beta chain was recovered during a study of beta chain features in type 1 diabetes. Overall study: The number of sorted cells examined across all samples was some 100 million. General study findings and limits: For type 1 diabetes patients, VDJ junctions showed fewer insertions and more deletions. Within each of all four CD4+ subsets, Type 1 diabetes patients had TCRB CDR3s that were moderately but significantly shorter.

As every portion of the isolated RNA was reverse transcribed, the sequencing read expressed TCRB transcripts. The method was immunoSEQ multiplex PCR; TCRdb's version includes in-frame clones alone and lacks a portion of them. Of 400,000 to 600,000 clones listed, around 30% are singletons. Germline CDR1 KGHSH, CDR2 LQKENI. The CDR3 extends over 12 amino acids. V lost 0 bases, J lost 10 bases, and 7 bases lay in between. Blood was collected once per donor into heparin, averaging about 100 mL. This clone was counted between two and nine times. Its antigen is still unknown. The TCR originated in a young man in good health. The sample comprised naive CD4+ T cells from blood. The chain has TRBV18 and TRBJ2-1; D gene uncertain. The CDR3 spells CASSPPKMEQFF. In DNA, the CDR3 is TGTGCCAGCTCACCACCTAAGATGGAGCAGTTCTTC.